The rows below give T cell receptor beta chains drawn from one sample of a study of shared clonotypes between healthy human individuals. Measured with immunoSEQ multiplex PCR; TCRdb has only the in-frame clones, and not every one. The repertoire includes about 1.5 million clones, approximately 96% of them detected once, and 1% to 1.5% sits in the top ten. The sample consisted of naive CD4+ T cells sorted from blood. Receptors were obtained from a man between 25 and 39 years old in good health. The CDR3 runs from the conserved cysteine through the conserved F or W. D genes are given only for firm matches. Clone size appears in some rows only: once, few, many, or a class for an expanded clone.

V gene	D gene	J gene	clone size	CDR3 DNA	CDR3 protein
TRBV28	-	TRBJ2-5	-	TGTGCCAGCAGTTCGGGCGGGTTTAAAGAGACCCAGTACTTC	CASSSGGFKETQYF
TRBV7-8	TRBD2	TRBJ2-7	-	TGTGCCAGCAGCTTAGACAGCGTACCCCCTATGAGCGGGAGGGGCTACGAGCAGTACTTC	CASSLDSVPPMSGRGYEQYF
TRBV7-2	-	TRBJ2-7	-	TGTGCCAGCAGCTTAGATTTTGTCAAAGGCGGGCAGTACTTC	CASSLDFVKGGQYF
TRBV21-1	-	TRBJ2-7	-	TGTGCCAGTAACGCCCACGGACTTTACTGCGAGCAGTACTTC	CASNAHGLYCEQYF
TRBV28	TRBD2	TRBJ2-1	once	TGTGCCAGCAGTTTTAGCGGGAGTTTTTACAATGAGCAGTTCTTC	CASSFSGSFYNEQFF
TRBV6-1	TRBD1	TRBJ2-2	-	TGTGCCAGCAGTGAAGCCGGGACAGGGGCCGGGGAGCTGTTTTTT	CASSEAGTGAGELFF
TRBV5-1	TRBD1	TRBJ1-1	-	TGCGCCAGCAGCTCAGGGGGACAGCCTAACACTGAAGCTTTCTTT	CASSSGGQPNTEAFF
TRBV18	-	TRBJ2-1	-	TGTGCCAGCTCCACCCGGGCTAGCGTAGGCAATGAGCAGTTCTTC	CASSTRASVGNEQFF
TRBV27	-	TRBJ1-5	few	TGTGCCAGCAGTTTATTGGGAACCAATCAGCCCCAGCATTTT	CASSLLGTNQPQHF
TRBV7-6	-	TRBJ2-7	-	TGTGCCAGCAGCTTAGCGGAACAGTGGTACGAGCAGTACTTC	CASSLAEQWYEQYF
TRBV7-9	-	TRBJ2-7	once	TGTGCCAGCAGCTTCCAACCCCCGCTGAGCTCCTACGAGCAGTACTTC	CASSFQPPLSSYEQYF
TRBV28	TRBD1	TRBJ1-1	-	TGTGCCAGCAGTTTAGGCGGGACAGGGGGCATCGCTGAAGCTTTCTTT	CASSLGGTGGIAEAFF
TRBV28	-	TRBJ2-3	-	TGTGCCAGCAGTTTTCTTCGGGTAGATACGCAGTATTTT	CASSFLRVDTQYF
TRBV2	-	TRBJ2-7	-	TGTGCCAGCAGGTGGATGGCCTACGAGCAGTACTTC	CASRWMAYEQYF
TRBV7-8	-	TRBJ1-1	-	TGTGCCAGCACCATCACCATGGGGGTAGGAACTGAAGCTTTCTTT	CASTITMGVGTEAFF
TRBV7-8	-	TRBJ2-3	-	TGTGCCAGCAGCTTGGACTCCCGCACAGATACGCAGTATTTT	CASSLDSRTDTQYF
TRBV7-3	-	TRBJ2-7	-	TGTGCCAGCAGCTTAACCCTCACTCCACTCACGCCGAATTTGCGGGATCGGCCCTACGAGCAGTACTTC	CASSLTLTPLTPNLRDRPYEQYF
TRBV9	TRBD1	TRBJ2-3	-	TGTGCCAGCAGCGTTGACAGGGGCACAGATACGCAGTATTTT	CASSVDRGTDTQYF
TRBV7-2	-	TRBJ2-5	-	TGTGCCAGCAGCTTAGCCCCAGAGACCCAGTACTTC	CASSLAPETQYF
TRBV28	-	TRBJ2-1	-	TGTGCCAGCAGTCCGGACAGCTACAATGAGCAGTTCTTC	CASSPDSYNEQFF
TRBV29-1	-	TRBJ2-7	-	TGCAGCGTTGAAGTGGGGGGGCCTGGCTACGAGCAGTACTTC	CSVEVGGPGYEQYF
TRBV4-3	TRBD1	TRBJ2-7	-	TGCGCCAGCAGCCAAGGTAGGGACAGAGTTTACGAGCAGTACTTC	CASSQGRDRVYEQYF
TRBV19	-	TRBJ1-1	once	TGTGCCAGTACCAGGAACACTGAAGCTTTCTTT	CASTRNTEAFF
TRBV5-6	TRBD1	TRBJ2-3	-	TGTGCCAGCAGCTGGGTGGGGACAGGGGGTACAGATACGCAGTATTTT	CASSWVGTGGTDTQYF
TRBV5-1	-	TRBJ2-5	-	TGCGCCAGCAGCTTGACAGCGGCCCAAGAGACCCAGTACTTC	CASSLTAAQETQYF
TRBV10-3	-	TRBJ2-7	-	-	CATQEVAGGSYF
TRBV9	-	TRBJ2-3	-	TGTGCCAGCAGCCCCGGTGCAGATACGCAGTATTTT	CASSPGADTQYF
TRBV7-9	TRBD2	TRBJ2-1	-	TGTGCCAGCAGCGTGCGGGAGGGCTCCTACAATGAGCAGTTCTTC	CASSVREGSYNEQFF